The clone carrying this T cell receptor beta chain was counted at least ten times. The antigen remains undetermined. Stated time point: patch test 2, 6 weeks after DPC sensitization. Treatment in this sample: therapeutic diphenylcyclopropenone sensitization with weekly scalp DPC. Non-pregnant alopecia patients aged 18 to 70, suitable for DPC therapy. The source of the sample is a study of human T cells and chemical hapten exposure. At the level of the study: Sensitization involved placing 2% DPC onto a 2 cm by 2 cm region of upper inner arm skin. Per-sample TCR yield variability stemmed mainly from small pooled library volume differences.

V dropped 2 bases and J dropped 0 bases, with 6 bases sitting between them. Per germline, CDR1 MGHDK and CDR2 SYGVNS. The CDR3 length is 14 residues. MiXCR, applied by TCRdb to the RACE reads, yields one record per CDR3 protein. The sample lists around 360,000 distinct CDR3 sequences; about 6% were seen once. General study results and limits: Expanded TCRs created a significantly greater count of big CDR3 similarity clusters than controls did.

Sample: whole blood, taken in connection with sensitization to the hapten diphenylcyclopropenone (DPC). This sequence was found in a woman aged 18-29 years with alopecia areata. Some clones in this sample may be carry-over from other donors' samples. This chain uses TRBV25-1 with TRBJ2-3; D unresolved. CDR3 bases: TGTGCCAGCAGTGAAGGGTCTAGCACAGATACGCAGTATTTT. Its translation: CASSEGSSTDTQYF.